One sample yielded the 29 T cell receptor beta chains listed below, sequenced in a study of T cell changes during pregnancy in multiple sclerosis. The table came from immunoSEQ multiplex PCR; TCRdb's copy has only in-frame clones and leaves some out. The sample lists 85,000 to 100,000 clones, less than 95% occurring once. The specimen was peripheral blood, collected before pregnancy. The source is a female donor with multiple sclerosis, enrolled in a pregnancy study.

The gene calls are TRBV27 and TRBJ1-5; 7 bases are shared with TRBD1. This CDR3 has 18 amino acids. The ends lost 5 bases at V and 0 bases at J; junction bases unmatched: 13. Germline lookup yields CDR1 MNHEY and CDR2 SMNVEV (reference sequence). The CDR3 nucleotides are TGTGCCAGCAGTCCCTCCCGACCCAGGGGGGCTAGCAATCAGCCCCAGCATTTT. Encoded protein: CASSPSRPRGASNQPQHF.

The CDR3 nucleotides read TGTGCCAGCAGCTTAGTGGGAGGCCAAAGGGGAAACACCATATATTTT. It specifies CASSLVGGQRGNTIYF. V gene TRBV7-6 combines with J gene TRBJ1-3; D uncertain. This CDR3 is 16 amino acids long. The V end was cut by 1 base, the J end by 4 bases, with 14 bases between. The germline gives CDR1 SGHVS, CDR2 FNYEAQ.

The rearrangement joins TRBV7-2 to TRBJ2-5, with D perhaps matching TRBD1 (5 bases). CDR1 is SGHTA and CDR2 is FQGNSA in the germline V gene. Trimming removed 6 bases at V and 5 bases at J, with 16 bases between. The length of the CDR3 is 14 residues. CDR3 region: CASRGSLGVETQYF. The CDR3 DNA sequence: TGTGCCAGCAGGGGTTCTCTAGGGGTGGAGACCCAGTACTTC.

This sequence joins TRBV27 and TRBJ1-2; D perhaps matches TRBD1 (6 bases). Trimming removed 5 bases at V and 0 bases at J, with 13 bases between. The CDR3 is 15 amino acids. Germline lookup yields CDR1 MNHEY and CDR2 SMNVEV (reference sequence). The CDR3 DNA is TGTGCCAGCAGTCCCAGACAGGCCTCTAACTATGGCTACACCTTC. Its protein product is CASSPRQASNYGYTF.

The V call is TRBV30, the J call TRBJ1-3, with 7 positions matching TRBD1. V lost 8 bases, J lost 0 bases, and 7 bases stayed unmatched. The CDR3 sequence is 14 residues long. Germline assignment: CDR1 GTSNPN and CDR2 SVGIG (reference sequence). CDR3 in DNA: TGTGCCGCTAGGGACAGCCTCTCTGGAAACACCATATATTTT. It translates to CAARDSLSGNTIYF.

The chain carries TRBV28 and TRBJ2-7; tentative D call: TRBD2 (5 bases). In germline, CDR1 is MDHEN, CDR2 SYDVKM. The CDR3 sequence is 16 residues long. The V gene lost 7 bases and the J gene lost 4 bases, with 23 bases spanning the gap. CDR3: CASTTEAAGLLYEQYF. CDR3 nucleotide sequence: TGTGCCAGCACTACGGAGGCCGCCGGTCTCTTGTACGAGCAGTACTTC.

This chain uses TRBV7-9 with TRBJ2-5, with a tentative D call TRBD1 (5 bases). V dropped 5 bases and J dropped 0 bases, with 16 bases sitting between them. The germline gives CDR1 SEHNR, CDR2 FQNEAQ (reference sequence). This CDR3 spans 16 amino acids. For the CDR3, the DNA is TGTGCCAGCAGCCCCTCCCCCCAGGGTTACCAAGAGACCCAGTACTTC. Translated, it gives CASSPSPQGYQETQYF.

This clone was detected once. The CDR3 here is CASSPSVAGAYEQYF. In DNA, the CDR3 is TGTGCCAGCAGCCCATCCGTAGCGGGGGCCTACGAGCAGTACTTC. V and J are TRBV7-2 and TRBJ2-7; 9 bases match TRBD2. This CDR3 spans 15 amino acids. Germline V gene lookup returns CDR1 SGHTA and CDR2 FQGNSA. J gave up 2 bases and V 5 bases, and 7 bases lay outside the gene matches.

The chain recombines TRBV4-1 with TRBJ1-5; TRBD1 might be the D (5 bases). V was clipped by 0 bases and J by 7 bases, with 13 bases between them. CDR3 length: 15 amino acids. Germline V gene data show CDR1 as MGHRA and CDR2 as YSYEKL. DNA of the CDR3: TGCGCCAGCAGCCAAGATTTCGACAGCATACAGCCCCAGCATTTT. It encodes CASSQDFDSIQPQHF.

The chain is built from TRBV7-6 and TRBJ2-3; 9 bases map to TRBD1. There are 16 residues in the CDR3. Germline CDR1 SGHVS, CDR2 FNYEAQ. V dropped 3 bases and J dropped 2; count of bases not matched to a gene: 6. CDR3: CASSFPTGGPTDTQYF. The CDR3, as DNA: TGTGCCAGCAGCTTCCCGACAGGGGGTCCCACAGATACGCAGTATTTT.

The J gene is TRBJ2-7, the V gene TRBV5-6; D possibly corresponds to TRBD2 (5 bases). Germline assignment: CDR1 SGHDT and CDR2 YYEEEE. CDR3 length equals 15 residues. V dropped 2 bases and J dropped 3 bases, with 15 bases sitting between them. The CDR3 is CASSFRTLKDYEQYF. In nucleotides, the CDR3 is TGTGCCAGCAGCTTTAGGACTCTGAAGGACTACGAGCAGTACTTC.

V usage is TRBV11-2 and J usage is TRBJ1-4; TRBD1 is a possible D gene (6 bases). Trimming cost V 1 base and J 7 bases, with 16 bases left between them. The CDR3 extends over 16 amino acids. The germline gives CDR1 SGHAT, CDR2 FQNNGV. The CDR3: CASSLAGRGGREKLFF. The CDR3 bases are TGTGCCAGCAGCTTAGCCGGGAGGGGGGGGCGTGAAAAACTGTTTTTT.

This chain joins TRBV7-8 and TRBJ2-1; perhaps TRBD2 as D (6 bases). Germline V CDR1 and CDR2: SGHVS, FQNEAQ. The CDR3 contains 17 residues. With 0 bases removed from V and 3 bases from J, the gap between germline ends came to 15 bases. The CDR3 DNA reads as TGTGCCAGCAGCTTAGCCCGCGCGGGGAGATTCTACAATGAGCAGTTCTTC. Translation: CASSLARAGRFYNEQFF.

The chain combines TRBV7-9 with TRBJ2-6; TRBD1 agrees at 7 bases. Per the germline V gene, CDR1 is SEHNR and CDR2 is FQNEAQ (reference sequence). The V gene end was trimmed by 4 bases and the J gene end by 1 base; junction bases not matched to a gene: 7. CDR3 size: 17 residues. CDR3 bases: TGTGCCAGCAGCTCGGGACAGCTTTTTTCTGGGGCCAACGTCCTGACTTTC. Protein: CASSSGQLFSGANVLTF.

Here the CDR3 DNA reads TGCAGTGCTTATAGGGGAACCATATATTTT. As protein: CSAYRGTIYF. The rearrangement links TRBV20-1 to TRBJ1-3; TRBD1 is a possible D gene (5 bases). Deletions cut 5 bases from V and 10 bases from J, with 9 bases between. The germline V gene has CDR1 DFQATT and CDR2 SNEGSKA (reference sequence). CDR3 length equals 10 residues.

This clone came up a few times. The rearrangement uses TRBV30 and TRBJ1-3; unclear D gene. Trimming left V 2 bases short and J 0 bases short, with 8 bases between. From germline, CDR1 is GTSNPN and CDR2 SVGIG (reference sequence). CDR3 length: 14 amino acids. This CDR3 is CAWSYGNSGNTIYF. The DNA of the CDR3 is TGTGCCTGGAGTTACGGGAACTCTGGAAACACCATATATTTT.

The CDR3 here is CASESGLAGGPEETQYF. CDR3 nucleotide sequence: TGTGCCAGCGAGTCGGGACTAGCGGGAGGGCCGGAAGAGACCCAGTACTTC. The chain uses TRBV25-1 and TRBJ2-5, with 16 bases matching TRBD2. Losses at the gene ends were 8 bases for V and 3 bases for J; bases not matched to a gene: 9. This CDR3 contains 17 residues. Germline V lookup: CDR1 MGHDK, CDR2 SYGVNS. The full variable domain, in which reference TRBV25-1 and TRBJ2-5 provide the parts outside the CDR3, is EADIYQTPRYLVIGTGKKITLECSQTMGHDKMYWYQQDPGMELHLIHYSYGVNSTEKGDLSSESTVSRIRTEHFPLTLESARPSHTSQYLCASESGLAGGPEETQYFGPGTRLLVL.

The rearrangement uses TRBV6-5 and TRBJ1-2, with D unresolved. V shed 2 bases and J shed 4 bases, with 11 bases lying between them. The CDR3 extends over 14 amino acids. Looked up from germline, CDR1 is MNHEY and CDR2 is SVGAGI. The CDR3 is CASSYRSGLYGYTF. DNA of the CDR3: TGTGCCAGCAGTTACAGGTCAGGTCTCTATGGCTACACCTTC.

The sample holds a few counts of this clone. The chain is built from TRBV6-5 and TRBJ1-5; possibly TRBD1 for D (6 bases). Per germline, CDR1 MNHEY and CDR2 SVGAGI. Trimming shortened V by 6 bases and J by 2 bases, and 11 bases separated the two germline ends. CDR3 length: 14 amino acids. CDR3 bases: TGTGCCAGCAGATTGGACAGCCGCAATCAGCCCCAGCATTTT. Translating gives CASRLDSRNQPQHF.

The V call is TRBV5-5, the J call TRBJ1-1; D remains unclear. V lost 4 bases and J 2 bases, leaving 6 bases between the germline ends. The CDR3 is 12 amino acids. CDR1 and CDR2 from the germline V gene are SGHKS and YYEKEE (reference sequence). The DNA for the CDR3 is TGTGCCAGCAGCCGCAGAAACACTGAAGCTTTCTTT. It encodes CASSRRNTEAFF.

The chain is built from TRBV30 and TRBJ2-5, with a possible D match to TRBD2 (5 bases). The V end was cut by 1 base, the J end by 4 bases, with 16 bases between. CDR1 is GTSNPN, CDR2 SVGIG, per germline (reference sequence). The CDR3 is 15 amino acids. The CDR3 DNA follows: TGTGCCTGGAGTGCCTCGTCGGGGAGCGGAGAGACCCAGTACTTC. Its translation is CAWSASSGSGETQYF.

A single count supports this clone. V usage is TRBV19 and J usage is TRBJ2-6, with TRBD2 as a possible D gene (6 bases). V lost 7 bases and J lost 11, with 15 bases in between. The germline V gene encodes CDR1 LNHDA and CDR2 SQIVND (reference sequence). This CDR3 comprises 13 residues. CDR3 sequence: CASKGTSLDVLTF. For the CDR3, the DNA is TGTGCCAGTAAGGGGACTTCCCTCGACGTCCTGACTTTC.

The V and J genes are TRBV28 and TRBJ1-2; 8 bases are shared with TRBD1. Germline V lookup: CDR1 MDHEN, CDR2 SYDVKM. The V gene end was trimmed by 5 bases and the J gene end by 4 bases; junction bases not matched to a gene: 9. The length of the CDR3 is 15 residues. For the CDR3, the DNA is TGTGCCAGCAGTAGCTTACAGGGGGACTCCTATGGCTACACCTTC. This encodes CASSSLQGDSYGYTF.

The CDR3 sequence is CASSFALGGPQHF. The DNA for the CDR3 is TGTGCCAGCAGTTTCGCCTTGGGGGGGCCCCAGCATTTT. V and J are TRBV27 and TRBJ1-5; D is perhaps TRBD1 (5 bases). The V gene's germline CDR1 is MNHEY and CDR2 SMNVEV (reference sequence). The CDR3 has 13 amino acids. Trimming stripped 3 bases from V and 9 bases from J, with 12 bases between.

This clone turned up a few times. The chain couples TRBV25-1 to TRBJ1-5; TRBD1 matches 7 bases. The germline V gene has CDR1 MGHDK and CDR2 SYGVNS. V dropped 4 bases and J dropped 0; count of bases not matched to a gene: 9. The CDR3 runs 17 residues. The CDR3 DNA is TGTGCCAGCAGTGGAGGGGGCGCAACTTATAGCAATCAGCCCCAGCATTTT. It is translated as CASSGGGATYSNQPQHF.

The rearrangement joins TRBV5-1 to TRBJ2-2, with D possibly matching TRBD1 (6 bases). Per germline, CDR1 SGHRS and CDR2 YFSETQ. The CDR3 extends over 15 amino acids. V was trimmed by 6 bases and J by 1 base, leaving 13 bases between them. The CDR3 DNA sequence: TGCGCCAGCAAGCCTCAGGGGATGAACACCGGGGAGCTGTTTTTT. Its translation is CASKPQGMNTGELFF.

The CDR3 region is CASSSWTSGGSYNEQFF. CDR3 bases: TGTGCCAGCAGCTCCTGGACTAGCGGGGGTTCCTACAATGAGCAGTTCTTC. V and J are TRBV7-3 and TRBJ2-1; 13 positions match TRBD2. V lost 4 bases to trimming and J lost 1 base; unmatched junction nucleotides: 4. This CDR3 has 17 amino acids. Germline assignment: CDR1 SGHTA and CDR2 FQGTGA.

This clone has a handful of counts. The gene calls are TRBV7-8 and TRBJ1-5; 9 positions agree with TRBD1. After removal of 4 bases from V and 1 base from J, the junction contained 5 bases not matched to a gene. The germline V gene has CDR1 SGHVS and CDR2 FQNEAQ. There are 16 residues in the CDR3. CDR3 DNA: TGTGCCAGCAGCTCACGGGACAGGGTGAGCAATCAGCCCCAGCATTTT. This encodes CASSSRDRVSNQPQHF.

The V gene is TRBV4-3, the J gene TRBJ2-7, with 10 positions matching TRBD1. Trimming removed 4 bases from V and 4 bases from J; junction bases left unmatched: 10. This CDR3 has 16 residues. In germline, CDR1 is LGHNA, CDR2 YSLEER. The CDR3 is CASSRNIRDRGYEQYF. In DNA, the CDR3 is TGCGCCAGCAGCCGCAATATCCGGGACAGGGGATACGAGCAGTACTTC.